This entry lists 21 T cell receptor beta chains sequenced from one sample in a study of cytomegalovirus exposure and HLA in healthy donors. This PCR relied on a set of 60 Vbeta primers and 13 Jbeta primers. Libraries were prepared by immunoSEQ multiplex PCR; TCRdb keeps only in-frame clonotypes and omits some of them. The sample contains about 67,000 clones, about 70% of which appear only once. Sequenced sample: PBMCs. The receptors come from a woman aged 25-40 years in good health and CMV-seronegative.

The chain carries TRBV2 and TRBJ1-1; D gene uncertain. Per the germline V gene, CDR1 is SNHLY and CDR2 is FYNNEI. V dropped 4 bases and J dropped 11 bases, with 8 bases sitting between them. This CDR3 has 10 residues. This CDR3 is CASSVTRAFF. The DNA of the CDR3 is TGTGCCAGCAGTGTAACCAGGGCTTTCTTT. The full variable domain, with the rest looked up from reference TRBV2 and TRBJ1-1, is EPEVTQTPSHQVTQMGQEVILRCVPISNHLYFYWYRQILGQKVEFLVSFYNNEISEKSEIFDDQFSVERPDGSNFTLKIRSTKLEDSAMYFCASSVTRAFFGQGTRLTVV.

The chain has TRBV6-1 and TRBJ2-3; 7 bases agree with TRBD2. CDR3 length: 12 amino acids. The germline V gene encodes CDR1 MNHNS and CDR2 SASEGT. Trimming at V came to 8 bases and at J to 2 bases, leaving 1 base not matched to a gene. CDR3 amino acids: CASGGDTDTQYF. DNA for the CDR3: TGTGCCAGCGGGGGGGACACAGATACGCAGTATTTT.

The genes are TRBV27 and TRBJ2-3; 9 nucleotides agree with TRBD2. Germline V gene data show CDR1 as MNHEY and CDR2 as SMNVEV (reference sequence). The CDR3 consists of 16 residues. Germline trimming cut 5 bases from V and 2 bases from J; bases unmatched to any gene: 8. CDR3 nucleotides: TGTGCCAGCAGTGCCTCTAGCGGGGAGTTCACAGATACGCAGTATTTT. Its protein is CASSASSGEFTDTQYF.

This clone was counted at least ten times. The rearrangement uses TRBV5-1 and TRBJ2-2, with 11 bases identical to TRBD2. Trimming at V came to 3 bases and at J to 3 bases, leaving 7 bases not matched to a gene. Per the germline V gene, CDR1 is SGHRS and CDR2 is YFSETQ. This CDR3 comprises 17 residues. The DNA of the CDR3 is TGCGCCAGCAGCTGGGGTACTAGCGGGGGTTACACCGGGGAGCTGTTTTTT. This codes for CASSWGTSGGYTGELFF. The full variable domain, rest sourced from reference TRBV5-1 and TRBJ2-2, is KAGVTQTPRYLIKTRGQQVTLSCSPISGHRSVSWYQQTPGQGLQFLFEYFSETQRNKGNFPGRFSGRQFSNSRSEMNVSTLELGDSALYLCASSWGTSGGYTGELFFGEGSRLTVL.

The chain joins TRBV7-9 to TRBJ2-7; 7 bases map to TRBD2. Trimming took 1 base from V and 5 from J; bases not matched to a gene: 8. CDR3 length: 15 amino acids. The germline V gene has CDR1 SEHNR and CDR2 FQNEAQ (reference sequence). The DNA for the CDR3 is TGTGCCAGCAGCTTAGGGGGACGGGGGGTCAACGAGCAGTACTTC. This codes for CASSLGGRGVNEQYF. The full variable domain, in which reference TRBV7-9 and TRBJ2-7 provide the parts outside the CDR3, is DTGVSQNPRHKITKRGQNVTFRCDPISEHNRLYWYRQTLGQGPEFLTYFQNEAQLEKSRLLSDRFSAERPKGSFSTLEIQRTEQGDSAMYLCASSLGGRGVNEQYFGPGTRLTVT.

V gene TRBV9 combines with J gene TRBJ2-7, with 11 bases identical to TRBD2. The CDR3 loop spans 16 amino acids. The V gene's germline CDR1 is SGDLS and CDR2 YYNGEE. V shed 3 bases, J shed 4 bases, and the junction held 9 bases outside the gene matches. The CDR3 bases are TGTGCCAGCAGCGAACAGTTACTAGCGGGAGTTTACGAGCAGTACTTC. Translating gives CASSEQLLAGVYEQYF.

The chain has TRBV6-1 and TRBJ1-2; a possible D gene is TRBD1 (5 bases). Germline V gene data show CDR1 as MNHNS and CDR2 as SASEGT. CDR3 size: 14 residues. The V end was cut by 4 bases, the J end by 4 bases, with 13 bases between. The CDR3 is CASSALPGGYGYTF. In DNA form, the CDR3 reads TGTGCCAGCAGTGCCCTACCGGGGGGCTATGGCTACACCTTC.

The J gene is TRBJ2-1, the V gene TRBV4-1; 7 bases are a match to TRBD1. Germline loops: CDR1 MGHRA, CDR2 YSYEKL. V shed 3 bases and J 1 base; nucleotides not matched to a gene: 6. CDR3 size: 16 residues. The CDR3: CASSQRQGSSYNEQFF. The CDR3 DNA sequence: TGCGCCAGCAGCCAGCGACAGGGTTCGTCCTACAATGAGCAGTTCTTC.

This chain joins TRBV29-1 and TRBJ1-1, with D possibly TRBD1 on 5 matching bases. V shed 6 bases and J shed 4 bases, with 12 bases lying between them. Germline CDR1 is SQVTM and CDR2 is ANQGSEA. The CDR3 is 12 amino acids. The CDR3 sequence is CSVRWGGTEAFF. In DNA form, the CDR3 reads TGCAGCGTCCGCTGGGGGGGCACTGAAGCTTTCTTT.

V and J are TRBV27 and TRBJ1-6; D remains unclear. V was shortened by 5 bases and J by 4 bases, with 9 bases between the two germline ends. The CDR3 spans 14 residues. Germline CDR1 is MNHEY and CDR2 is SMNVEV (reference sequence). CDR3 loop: CASSPQRYNSPLHF. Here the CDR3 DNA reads TGTGCCAGCAGTCCACAACGATATAATTCACCCCTCCACTTT.

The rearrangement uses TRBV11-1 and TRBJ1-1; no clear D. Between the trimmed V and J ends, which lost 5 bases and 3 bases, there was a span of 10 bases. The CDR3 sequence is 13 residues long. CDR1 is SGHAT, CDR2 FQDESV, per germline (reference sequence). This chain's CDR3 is CASSLRGHTEAFF. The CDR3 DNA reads TGTGCCAGCAGCCTTCGAGGGCACACTGAAGCTTTCTTT.

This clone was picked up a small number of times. CDR3 nucleotides: TGCGCCACCCAGGACAGGGGGCATGATCAGCCCCAGCATTTT. Translation gives CATQDRGHDQPQHF. V and J are TRBV10-2 and TRBJ1-5; 11 bases map to TRBD1. The CDR3 consists of 14 residues. CDR1 and CDR2 (germline): WSHSY, SAAADI. V shed 10 bases and J 5 bases; nucleotides not matched to a gene: 7.

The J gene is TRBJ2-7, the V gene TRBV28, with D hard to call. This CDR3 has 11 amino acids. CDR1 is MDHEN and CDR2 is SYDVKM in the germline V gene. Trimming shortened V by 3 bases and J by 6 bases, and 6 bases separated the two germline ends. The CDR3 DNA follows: TGTGCCAGCAGTTTCTTTAGCGAGCAGTACTTC. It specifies CASSFFSEQYF. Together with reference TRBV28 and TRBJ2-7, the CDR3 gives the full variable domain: DVKVTQSSRYLVKRTGEKVFLECVQDMDHENMFWYRQDPGLGLRLIYFSYDVKMKEKGDIPEGYSVSREKKERFSLILESASTNQTSMYLCASSFFSEQYFGPGTRLTVT.

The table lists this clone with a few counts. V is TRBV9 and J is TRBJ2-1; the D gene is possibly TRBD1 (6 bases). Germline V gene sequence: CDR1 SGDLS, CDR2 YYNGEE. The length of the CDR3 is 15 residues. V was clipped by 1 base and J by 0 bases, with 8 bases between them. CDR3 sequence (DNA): TGTGCCAGCAGCGTACAGGGGAACTCCTACAATGAGCAGTTCTTC. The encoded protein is CASSVQGNSYNEQFF. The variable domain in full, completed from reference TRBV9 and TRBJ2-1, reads DSGVTQTPKHLITATGQRVTLRCSPRSGDLSVYWYQQSLDQGLQFLIQYYNGEERAKGNILERFSAQQFPDLHSELNLSSLELGDSALYFCASSVQGNSYNEQFFGPGTRLTVL.

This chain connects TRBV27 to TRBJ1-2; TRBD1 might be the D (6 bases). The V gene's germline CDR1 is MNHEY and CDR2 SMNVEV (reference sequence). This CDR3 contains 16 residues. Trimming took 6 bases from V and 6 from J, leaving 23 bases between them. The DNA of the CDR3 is TGTGCCAGCAGCCAACTCGGACAGCATAGCCTCGATGGCTACACCTTC. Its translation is CASSQLGQHSLDGYTF.

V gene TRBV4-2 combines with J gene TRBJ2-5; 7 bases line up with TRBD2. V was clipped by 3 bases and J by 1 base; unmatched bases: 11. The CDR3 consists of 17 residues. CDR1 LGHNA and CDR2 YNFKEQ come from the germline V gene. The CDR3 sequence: CASSQVSSGSGQETQYF. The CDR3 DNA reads TGTGCCAGCAGCCAGGTCTCTAGCGGTTCTGGCCAAGAGACCCAGTACTTC.

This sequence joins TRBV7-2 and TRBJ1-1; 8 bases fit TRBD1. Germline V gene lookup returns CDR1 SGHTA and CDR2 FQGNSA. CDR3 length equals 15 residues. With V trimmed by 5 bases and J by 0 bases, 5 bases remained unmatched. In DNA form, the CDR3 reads TGTGCCAGCAGCCCAGGACAGGGTTTGAACACTGAAGCTTTCTTT. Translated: CASSPGQGLNTEAFF.

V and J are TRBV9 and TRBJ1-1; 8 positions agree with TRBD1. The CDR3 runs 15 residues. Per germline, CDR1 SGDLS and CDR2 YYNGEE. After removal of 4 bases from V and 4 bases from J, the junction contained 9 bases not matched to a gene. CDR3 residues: CASSPEGRGRTEAFF. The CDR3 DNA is TGTGCCAGCAGCCCCGAGGGCAGGGGGCGCACTGAAGCTTTCTTT.

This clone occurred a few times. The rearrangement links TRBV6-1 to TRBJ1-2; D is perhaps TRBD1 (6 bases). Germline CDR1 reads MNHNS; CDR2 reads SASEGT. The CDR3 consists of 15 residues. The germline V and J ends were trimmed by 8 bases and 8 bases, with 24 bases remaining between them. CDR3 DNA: TGTGCCAGCGGGTCTCCACGAGGACAGACGGGAGGCTACACCTTC. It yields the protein CASGSPRGQTGGYTF.

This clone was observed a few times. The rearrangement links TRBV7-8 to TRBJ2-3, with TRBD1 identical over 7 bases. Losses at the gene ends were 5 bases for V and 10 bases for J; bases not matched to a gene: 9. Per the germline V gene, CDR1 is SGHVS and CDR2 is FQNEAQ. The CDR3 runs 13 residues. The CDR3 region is CASSRDSYDPQYF. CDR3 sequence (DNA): TGTGCCAGCAGCAGGGACAGTTATGATCCGCAGTATTTT. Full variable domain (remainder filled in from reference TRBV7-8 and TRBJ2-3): GAGVSQSPRYKVAKRGQDVALRCDPISGHVSLFWYQQALGQGPEFLTYFQNEAQLDKSGLPSDRFFAERPEGSVSTLKIQRTQQEDSAVYLCASSRDSYDPQYFGPGTRLTVL.

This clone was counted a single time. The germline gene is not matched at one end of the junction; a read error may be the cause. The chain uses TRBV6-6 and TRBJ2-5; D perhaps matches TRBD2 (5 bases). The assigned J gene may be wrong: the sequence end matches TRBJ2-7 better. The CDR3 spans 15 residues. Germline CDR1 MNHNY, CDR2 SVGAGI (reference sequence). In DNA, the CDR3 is TGTGTCAGCAGTTACCTCGGGGTCGGTCAGGACGAGCAGTACTTC. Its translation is CVSSYLGVGQDEQYF.